The next 30 T cell receptor beta chains were all read from a single sample in a study of blood T cells in healthy people across ages. Alongside a J-beta primer mix, a sample-barcoded 5' primer served in a second PCR lasting about 7 to 11 cycles. MiXCR was run by TCRdb on the 5' RACE reads, yielding one entry per CDR3 protein. This sample yields fewer than 750,000 distinct CDR3 sequences, of which approximately 52% are seen a single time; approximately 13% belongs to the top ten. The sample taken for sequencing was blood. The receptors derive from a woman of 80 years or more in good health.

The V gene is TRBV28, the J gene TRBJ2-7; TRBD2 matches at 11 bases. V lost 8 bases, J lost 4 bases, and 10 bases stayed unmatched. The CDR3 runs 15 residues. Germline assignment: CDR1 MDHEN and CDR2 SYDVKM. Written as DNA, the CDR3 is TGTGCCAGCCTCGAGTATAGCGGGAGGGGTTACGAGCAGTACTTC. Translating gives CASLEYSGRGYEQYF.

The chain carries TRBV6-7 and TRBJ2-1, with TRBD2 identical over 9 bases. TRBV6-7 is an ORF, with its function uncertain. V shed 4 bases and J 14 bases; nucleotides not matched to a gene: 3. The CDR3 runs to 11 residues. The CDR3 coding sequence is TGTGCCAGCAGTTCCCGCGGGGGGGAGTTCTTC. Translation: CASSSRGGEFF.

On this clonotype itself: Since a much larger clone is just one base distant, this may be a read error. J is TRBJ2-1 and V is TRBV3-1; 7 bases fit TRBD1. Germline V CDR1 and CDR2: LGHDT, YNNKEL (reference sequence). CDR3 length equals 15 residues. Trimming took 3 bases from V and 2 from J; bases not matched to a gene: 4. The CDR3 region is CASSQATGAYNEQFF. Here the CDR3 DNA reads TGTGCCAGCAGCCAGGCCACAGGGGCCTACAATGAGCAGTTCTTC.

This clonotype has more than one count but fewer than ten. This rearrangement joins TRBV6-2 or TRBV6-3 to TRBJ2-5; unclear D gene. Germline lookup yields CDR1 MNHEY and CDR2 SVGEGT. V was shortened by 6 bases and J by 11 bases, with 22 bases between the two germline ends. The CDR3 has 14 residues. The CDR3: CASSLSQVSQWQYF. CDR3 in DNA: TGTGCCAGCAGCCTTAGCCAAGTTAGCCAATGGCAGTACTTC.

The CDR3 nucleotides read TGTGCCAGCAGTTTGGCCAGGACCGGGGCGGATACGCAGTATTTT. The encoded protein is CASSLARTGADTQYF. The rearrangement uses TRBV28 and TRBJ2-3, with D possibly called TRBD1 or TRBD2 (5 bases each). Trimming cost V 3 bases and J 6 bases, with 16 bases left between them. Per germline, CDR1 MDHEN and CDR2 SYDVKM. This CDR3 has 15 residues.

With regard to this clonotype: A much more abundant neighbour one base away suggests this may be a read error. The chain employs TRBV28 and TRBJ2-1; TRBD2 matches 8 bases. Germline V gene lookup returns CDR1 MDHEN and CDR2 SYDVKM. The ends lost 6 bases at V and 10 bases at J; junction bases unmatched: 8. The CDR3 has 13 amino acids. CDR3 sequence reads: CASRLTSVYEQFF. The CDR3 nucleotides read TGTGCCAGCAGGCTGACTAGCGTCTACGAGCAGTTCTTC.

CDR3 sequence (DNA): TGTGCCAGCAGTCGGGGACTAGCCCAAGAGACCCAGTACTTC. It specifies CASSRGLAQETQYF. The chain joins TRBV7-9 to TRBJ2-5, with 9 bases aligning to TRBD2. Germline V CDR1 and CDR2: SEHNR, FQNEAQ (reference sequence). There are 14 residues in the CDR3. V lost 6 bases, J lost 1 base, and 3 bases stayed unmatched.

This clonotype was counted many times. The chain uses TRBV10-3 and TRBJ2-7; TRBD2 matches at 13 bases. This CDR3 has 16 amino acids. Losses at the gene ends were 7 bases for V and 0 bases for J; bases not matched to a gene: 6. CDR1 ENHRY and CDR2 SYGVKD come from the germline V gene. CDR3 protein: CAITSLAGGSSYEQYF. CDR3 DNA sequence: TGTGCCATCACCTCACTAGCGGGAGGGAGCTCCTACGAGCAGTACTTC.

This clonotype was detected once. V and J are TRBV9 and TRBJ2-3, with 7 bases that match TRBD2. Trimming at V came to 1 base and at J to 3 bases, leaving 8 bases not matched to a gene. This CDR3 comprises 16 residues. CDR1 and CDR2 from the germline V gene are SGDLS and YYNGEE. The CDR3 protein is CASSVRGEVATDTQYF. CDR3 DNA: TGTGCCAGCAGCGTACGGGGGGAGGTGGCAACAGATACGCAGTATTTT.

This sequence joins TRBV20-1 and TRBJ2-3; the D gene could be TRBD1 or TRBD2 (6 bases each). Germline V CDR1 and CDR2: DFQATT, SNEGSKA (reference sequence). V was shortened by 7 bases and J by 3 bases, with 17 bases between the two germline ends. The CDR3 has 14 residues. DNA for the CDR3: TGCAGTGTGCCGGGTGGGGGGCGGACAGATACGCAGTATTTT. Amino acid sequence: CSVPGGGRTDTQYF.

This clonotype was seen at least ten times. The genes are TRBV5-1 and TRBJ2-7; no clear D gene. This CDR3 is built from 13 residues. The V end lost 4 bases, the J end lost 5 bases, and 13 bases lay between the germline ends. Germline CDR1 and CDR2: SGHRS and YFSETQ. CDR3 bases: TGCGCCAGCAGCCTTGATATCTATAACGAGCAGTACTTC. Its protein product is CASSLDIYNEQYF.

The CDR3 bases are TGTGCCAGCAGCCAGGCAGGCAGGGGTGGCTACACCTTC. Protein sequence: CASSQAGRGGYTF. The chain links TRBV3-1 to TRBJ1-2, with D perhaps TRBD1 (6 bases). The CDR3 loop spans 13 amino acids. V was trimmed by 3 bases and J by 7 bases, leaving 12 bases between them. The germline gives CDR1 LGHDT, CDR2 YNNKEL (reference sequence). The variable domain in full, with the rest retrieved from reference TRBV3-1 and TRBJ1-2, is DTAVSQTPKYLVTQMGNDKSIKCEQNLGHDTMYWYKQDSKKFLKIMFSYNNKELIINETVPNRFSPKSPDKAHLNLHINSLELGDSAVYFCASSQAGRGGYTFGSGTRLTVV.

The rearrangement links TRBV5-1 to TRBJ2-1; D call uncertain. The CDR3 runs 14 residues. Trimming took off 0 bases at V and 7 bases at J, with 11 bases between the two ends. Germline lookup yields CDR1 SGHRS and CDR2 YFSETQ. CDR3 sequence: CASSLDDGKNEQFF. In DNA, the CDR3 is TGCGCCAGCAGCTTGGACGATGGGAAAAATGAGCAGTTCTTC.

A note on this clonotype: This may be a read error: a much more frequent sequence differs by one nucleotide. The V and J genes are TRBV28 and TRBJ1-6; D unclear. The CDR3 sequence is 12 residues long. Between the trimmed V and J ends, which lost 4 bases and 6 bases, there was a span of 4 bases. Germline V gene data show CDR1 as MDHEN and CDR2 as SYDVKM. Here the CDR3 reads CASSSPNSPLHF. Here the CDR3 DNA reads TGTGCCAGCAGTTCGCCTAATTCACCCCTCCACTTT.

The chain links TRBV4-2 to TRBJ2-1; 10 bases match TRBD2. In germline, CDR1 is LGHNA, CDR2 YNFKEQ. The CDR3 has 15 residues. V was pared by 4 bases and J by 5 bases, with 5 bases of the junction left unmatched. The CDR3 coding sequence is TGTGCCAGCAGCCGGATAGCGGGGGGTCACAATGAGCAGTTCTTC. Amino acids: CASSRIAGGHNEQFF.

The genes are TRBV20-1 and TRBJ1-4; D unresolved. CDR3 length equals 14 residues. The germline V gene has CDR1 DFQATT and CDR2 SNEGSKA (reference sequence). V shed 3 bases and J shed 8 bases, with 16 bases lying between them. The CDR3 protein is CSARWRTAGEKLFF. CDR3 DNA: TGCAGTGCTAGGTGGCGGACTGCGGGGGAAAAACTGTTTTTT.

Comment on this clonotype: A read error may explain this, as a much larger clone is one base away. The chain is built from TRBV7-3 and TRBJ2-3; unclear D gene. The CDR3 is 15 amino acids. Germline V gives CDR1 SGHTA, CDR2 FQGTGA. V lost 2 bases and J lost 2, with 11 bases in between. Here the CDR3 reads CASSLGHPNTDTQYF. Here the CDR3 DNA reads TGTGCCAGCAGCTTAGGGCACCCTAACACAGATACGCAGTATTTT.

The sample holds a few counts of this clonotype. A much larger clone sits a single nucleotide away, making a read error possible. V and J are TRBV20-1 and TRBJ2-3; D call uncertain. This CDR3 has 12 residues. The germline gives CDR1 DFQATT, CDR2 SNEGSKA (reference sequence). The CDR3 coding sequence is TGCAGCTTGGAGACCTCCACAGATACGCAGTATTTT. Translating it yields CSLETSTDTQYF.

V and J are TRBV5-1 and TRBJ2-5; D is ambiguous. The CDR3 is 14 residues long. Germline lookup yields CDR1 SGHRS and CDR2 YFSETQ. Trimming left V 4 bases short and J 5 bases short, with 15 bases between. The CDR3 protein is CASSPEQSVETQYF. The CDR3 DNA sequence: TGCGCCAGCAGCCCTGAACAGTCCGTGGAGACCCAGTACTTC.

This clonotype has at least ten counts. As DNA, the CDR3 is TGTGCCAGCAGTTCTCGCGCTGGGGTTGCGGGACTCTCCTACAATGAGCAGTTCTTC. This translates into CASSSRAGVAGLSYNEQFF. The rearrangement joins TRBV27 to TRBJ2-1, with TRBD2 as a possible D gene (6 bases). Germline lookup yields CDR1 MNHEY and CDR2 SMNVEV (reference sequence). V gave up 4 bases and J gave up 0 bases, with 22 bases separating them. This CDR3 contains 19 residues.

The chain employs TRBV15 and TRBJ2-5; 8 nucleotides line up with TRBD1. The CDR3 is made up of 15 amino acids. Germline V gene sequence: CDR1 LNHNV, CDR2 YYDKDF (reference sequence). With V trimmed by 6 bases and J by 5 bases, 11 bases remained unmatched. DNA for the CDR3: TGTGCCACCAGAGAACGCAGGGGGCGGTGGGAGACCCAGTACTTC. Translated: CATRERRGRWETQYF.

This clonotype was observed a handful of times. The rearrangement joins TRBV24-1 to TRBJ2-1; possibly TRBD2 for D (5 bases). Germline lookup yields CDR1 KGHDR and CDR2 SFDVKD. The V end lost 6 bases, the J end lost 8 bases, and 19 bases lay between the germline ends. The CDR3 length is 15 residues. CDR3 in DNA: TGTGCCACCAGTAGACCCGGGGTTGGGCTGGATGAGCAGTTCTTC. Translating gives CATSRPGVGLDEQFF.

The chain joins TRBV30 to TRBJ2-7; D remains unclear. CDR3 length equals 13 residues. The V and J ends lost 0 bases and 3 bases respectively, with 9 bases between them. Germline CDR1 reads GTSNPN; CDR2 reads SVGIG (reference sequence). The CDR3 reads CAWSVSPLYEQYF. CDR3 sequence (DNA): TGTGCCTGGAGTGTTTCCCCCCTCTACGAGCAGTACTTC.

Turning to this clonotype: A junction boundary mismatches the germline segment, possibly from a read error. The rearrangement links TRBV20-1 to TRBJ2-5; 14 bases are a match to TRBD2. The germline V gene has CDR1 DFQATT and CDR2 SNEGSKA (reference sequence). The CDR3 totals 16 residues. The CDR3 is CSARGTSGGRSYEQYF. In DNA form, the CDR3 reads TGCAGTGCTAGAGGGACTAGCGGGGGGCGCTCCTACGAGCAGTACTTT.

The table lists this clonotype with many counts. The chain is built from TRBV5-1 and TRBJ1-2; 8 nucleotides match TRBD1. The CDR3 is 14 residues long. Per germline, CDR1 SGHRS and CDR2 YFSETQ. The V gene end was trimmed by 4 bases and the J gene end by 7 bases; junction bases not matched to a gene: 9. The CDR3 is CASSQQTGAGGYTF. The CDR3 DNA reads as TGCGCCAGCAGCCAACAGACAGGGGCCGGTGGCTACACCTTC.

This chain connects TRBV7-9 to TRBJ2-3; D is unclear. The germline V gene encodes CDR1 SEHNR and CDR2 FQNEAQ (reference sequence). The CDR3 is 16 amino acids. Trimming stripped 5 bases from V and 1 base from J, with 16 bases between. The CDR3: CASSLGSGLGTDTQYF. CDR3 DNA: TGTGCCAGCAGCCTAGGTTCTGGCCTTGGCACAGATACGCAGTATTTT.

The table lists this clonotype with many counts. The chain links TRBV20-1 to TRBJ2-4; D not resolved. The CDR3 loop spans 12 amino acids. V gave up 0 bases and J gave up 3 bases, with 3 bases separating them. The V gene's germline CDR1 is DFQATT and CDR2 SNEGSKA (reference sequence). The CDR3 DNA sequence: TGCAGTGCTAGAGAAGTCAAAAACATTCAGTACTTC. Amino acids: CSAREVKNIQYF.

The V and J genes are TRBV7-9 and TRBJ2-3, with TRBD1 identical over 9 bases. The V gene's germline CDR1 is SEHNR and CDR2 FQNEAQ (reference sequence). This CDR3 is built from 13 residues. The V and J ends lost 11 bases and 0 bases, in that order; junction bases with no gene match: 3. CDR3 nucleotide sequence: TGTGCCGGAGGGACAGGGAGCACAGATACGCAGTATTTT. This codes for CAGGTGSTDTQYF.

As to this clonotype: Being one base from a much bigger clone, this may be a read error. The V call is TRBV7-9, the J call TRBJ2-5; 12 bases fit TRBD2. Germline trimming cut 7 bases from V and 4 bases from J; bases unmatched to any gene: 7. Per the germline V gene, CDR1 is SEHNR and CDR2 is FQNEAQ (reference sequence). This CDR3 region has 15 residues. CDR3 sequence: CASNLQLAGGETQYF. CDR3 coding DNA: TGTGCCAGCAACTTGCAACTAGCGGGAGGAGAGACCCAGTACTTC.

The gene calls are TRBV6-1 and TRBJ2-6; tentatively, D is TRBD1 or TRBD2 (5 bases each). CDR1 and CDR2 (germline): MNHNS, SASEGT. V shed 3 bases and J shed 4 bases, with 7 bases lying between them. This CDR3 region has 14 residues. CDR3 sequence reads: CASSDGDGANVLTF. The CDR3 coding sequence is TGTGCCAGCAGTGATGGGGACGGGGCCAACGTCCTGACTTTC.